The following is a T cell receptor (beta chain) sequence with its context. These data are taken from a study of T cell changes during pregnancy in multiple sclerosis. Germline V lookup: CDR1 MNHEY, CDR2 SVGAGI. This CDR3 region has 14 residues. The V segment lost 5 bases and the J segment 0 bases; nucleotides outside the gene matches: 3. The protocol was immunoSEQ multiplex PCR, while the TCRdb copy is restricted to in-frame clones and leaves out a portion. This repertoire shows just over 55,000 clones, roughly 90% found once; its top ten account for 3% to 4%. The rearrangement links TRBV6-5 to TRBJ1-1, with 7 bases that match TRBD1. The source material was peripheral blood, sampled after pregnancy. This receptor was obtained from a female donor in good health, enrolled as a control in a pregnancy study. The CDR3 DNA sequence: TGTGCCAGCAGTACCGGGACAGTGAACACTGAAGCTTTCTTT. Translation: CASSTGTVNTEAFF.